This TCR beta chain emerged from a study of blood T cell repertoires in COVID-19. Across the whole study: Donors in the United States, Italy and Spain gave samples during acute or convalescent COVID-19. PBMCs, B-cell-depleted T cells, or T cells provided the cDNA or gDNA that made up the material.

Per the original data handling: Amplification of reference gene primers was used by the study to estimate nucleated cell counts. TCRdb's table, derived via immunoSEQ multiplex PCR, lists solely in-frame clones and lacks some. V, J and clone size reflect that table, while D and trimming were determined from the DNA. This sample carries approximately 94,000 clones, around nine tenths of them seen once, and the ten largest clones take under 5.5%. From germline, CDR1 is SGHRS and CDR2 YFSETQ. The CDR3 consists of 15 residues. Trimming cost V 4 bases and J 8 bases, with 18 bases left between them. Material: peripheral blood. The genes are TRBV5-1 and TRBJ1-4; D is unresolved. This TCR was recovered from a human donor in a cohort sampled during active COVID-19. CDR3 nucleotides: TGCGCCAGCAGCGCCGACTTCCAGCAGAGGGAAAAACTGTTTTTT. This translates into CASSADFQQREKLFF.